This TCR beta chain was sequenced for a study of T cell responses to AZD1222 COVID-19 vaccine (dated by TCRdb to the early 2020s). For the wider study: AZD1222 recipients given second doses at about 4 weeks or at about 12 weeks were pooled, since spike-specific TCR depth and breadth were not found to differ between the two schedules. A total of under 250 trial participants underwent TCR sequencing, of whom about 200 had received two doses of AZD1222 and about 25 had received two doses of the MenACWY control vaccine. Trial participants were enrolled into age subgroups of 18-55, 56-69 and 70-plus years, which contained 148, 28 and 57 TCR-sequenced participants, respectively. Paper-wide results and their limitations: No day 14 peak-response samples were available, so repertoires were characterized only after the peak T cell response. The vaccine-associated CD4 TCRs covered the entire spike protein, and the dominant responses fell in regions 160-218 and 743-854. Nearly half of unique spike-specific TCRs reportedly recognized epitopes outside regions mutated in the B.1.351 and B.1.1.7 variants. After two AZD1222 doses, both the breadth and the depth of spike-specific TCRs were significantly higher than at day 0 and than in MenACWY recipients. Most participants were white British and females outnumbered males, and the authors suggested that clonal diversity may have been underestimated. The 56-69-year group was small, and its depth increase did not reach significance, likely because of low power. Conclusions about previously exposed vaccinees were limited because only six AZD1222 recipients were SARS-CoV-2 seropositive at baseline.

With respect to this clone: The antigen it recognizes is unknown. No qualities accompany the bases; no much larger clone lies one base away.

The CDR3 numbers 15 residues from cysteine through phenylalanine. Of all the DNA, just the CDR3 is kept, 45 bases in frame from base 1. The germline V gene provides CDR1 LGHNA and CDR2 YNFKEQ. V is pared back by 0 bases and J by 4 bases, with 12 bases lying between the germline termini. The CDR3 regions of human TCRbeta chains were subjected to immunosequencing. In the original analysis: TCRs in the repertoires were matched against a reference library of SARS-CoV-2-specific TCRs that had been generated with the MIRA antigen-specificity platform. Breadth was defined as the fraction of unique TCRs that were SARS-CoV-2-associated, and depth was defined as the fraction of total T cells that were SARS-CoV-2-associated. Each spike-specific TCR was assigned to its reactive spike region and to a CD4 or CD8 class using the MIRA data. Log10-transformed breadth and depth values were compared by one-way ANOVA with Sidak's multiple comparisons tests. TCRdb mirrors the immuneACCESS table, restricted to in-frame sequences. Some clones are absent from its copies; in checked studies, under half trace to an unresolved V gene, and the reason for the others is unknown. That table is the source of V, J and clone size, and D and trimming were worked out from the DNA. The sample table holds about 200,000 clones, of which about 86% were seen once. The ten largest make up approximately 7.7% of the sample.

In light of the paper, this sample's time point label describes: baseline before first vaccination. Vaccinee samples came from UK trials COV001 and COV002, including a single-blind randomized controlled phase 2/3 trial of AZD1222 (ChAdOx1 nCoV-19) in healthy adults. For TCRbeta chain sequencing, PBMC samples from trial participants were taken at day 0 and at day 28 after the second dose. The receptor comes from an adult in good health. Specimen: peripheral blood, collected on day 0 of AZD1222 vaccination. The chain was built from TRBV4-2 and TRBJ1-1; confidence is insufficient to name the D gene. The sequenced DNA is TGTGCCAGCAGCCAAGACAATGGGGTGGCCACTGAAGCTTTCTTT. Its product reads: CASSQDNGVATEAFF.